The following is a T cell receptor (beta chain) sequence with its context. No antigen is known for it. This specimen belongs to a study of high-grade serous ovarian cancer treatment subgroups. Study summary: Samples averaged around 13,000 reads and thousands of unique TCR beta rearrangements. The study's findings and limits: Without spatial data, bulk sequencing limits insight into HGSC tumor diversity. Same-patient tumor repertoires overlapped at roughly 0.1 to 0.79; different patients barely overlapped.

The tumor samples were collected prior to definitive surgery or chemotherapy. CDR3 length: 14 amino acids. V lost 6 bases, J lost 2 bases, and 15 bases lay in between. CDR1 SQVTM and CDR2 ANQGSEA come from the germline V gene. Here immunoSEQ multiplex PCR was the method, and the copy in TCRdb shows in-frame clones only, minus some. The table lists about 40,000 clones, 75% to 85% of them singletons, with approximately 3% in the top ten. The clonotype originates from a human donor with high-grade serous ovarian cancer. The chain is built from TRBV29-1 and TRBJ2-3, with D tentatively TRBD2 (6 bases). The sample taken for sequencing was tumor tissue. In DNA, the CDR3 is TGCAGCGTAGAATGGGACTTTTCCACAGATACGCAGTATTTT. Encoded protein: CSVEWDFSTDTQYF.